The sequence of this TCR beta chain was determined in a study of blood T cell repertoires in COVID-19. Study summary: From the United States, Italy and Spain came samples of acute and convalescent COVID-19.

Sequencing used immunoSEQ multiplex PCR; TCRdb keeps in-frame clones, though not all of them. This table holds under 250,000 clones, around 83% found once. The length of the CDR3 is 15 residues. Trimming took 6 bases from V and 7 from J; bases not matched to a gene: 13. Germline loops: CDR1 SGHNT, CDR2 YYREEE (reference sequence). The sequence was collected from a middle-aged man with active or convalescent COVID-19. The sample consisted of peripheral blood. The J gene is TRBJ2-1, the V gene TRBV5-4, with 7 nucleotides matching TRBD1. CDR3 DNA: TGTGCCAGCAACCCGGGACAGCCCTGGGGGAATGAGCAGTTCTTC. Amino acid sequence: CASNPGQPWGNEQFF.